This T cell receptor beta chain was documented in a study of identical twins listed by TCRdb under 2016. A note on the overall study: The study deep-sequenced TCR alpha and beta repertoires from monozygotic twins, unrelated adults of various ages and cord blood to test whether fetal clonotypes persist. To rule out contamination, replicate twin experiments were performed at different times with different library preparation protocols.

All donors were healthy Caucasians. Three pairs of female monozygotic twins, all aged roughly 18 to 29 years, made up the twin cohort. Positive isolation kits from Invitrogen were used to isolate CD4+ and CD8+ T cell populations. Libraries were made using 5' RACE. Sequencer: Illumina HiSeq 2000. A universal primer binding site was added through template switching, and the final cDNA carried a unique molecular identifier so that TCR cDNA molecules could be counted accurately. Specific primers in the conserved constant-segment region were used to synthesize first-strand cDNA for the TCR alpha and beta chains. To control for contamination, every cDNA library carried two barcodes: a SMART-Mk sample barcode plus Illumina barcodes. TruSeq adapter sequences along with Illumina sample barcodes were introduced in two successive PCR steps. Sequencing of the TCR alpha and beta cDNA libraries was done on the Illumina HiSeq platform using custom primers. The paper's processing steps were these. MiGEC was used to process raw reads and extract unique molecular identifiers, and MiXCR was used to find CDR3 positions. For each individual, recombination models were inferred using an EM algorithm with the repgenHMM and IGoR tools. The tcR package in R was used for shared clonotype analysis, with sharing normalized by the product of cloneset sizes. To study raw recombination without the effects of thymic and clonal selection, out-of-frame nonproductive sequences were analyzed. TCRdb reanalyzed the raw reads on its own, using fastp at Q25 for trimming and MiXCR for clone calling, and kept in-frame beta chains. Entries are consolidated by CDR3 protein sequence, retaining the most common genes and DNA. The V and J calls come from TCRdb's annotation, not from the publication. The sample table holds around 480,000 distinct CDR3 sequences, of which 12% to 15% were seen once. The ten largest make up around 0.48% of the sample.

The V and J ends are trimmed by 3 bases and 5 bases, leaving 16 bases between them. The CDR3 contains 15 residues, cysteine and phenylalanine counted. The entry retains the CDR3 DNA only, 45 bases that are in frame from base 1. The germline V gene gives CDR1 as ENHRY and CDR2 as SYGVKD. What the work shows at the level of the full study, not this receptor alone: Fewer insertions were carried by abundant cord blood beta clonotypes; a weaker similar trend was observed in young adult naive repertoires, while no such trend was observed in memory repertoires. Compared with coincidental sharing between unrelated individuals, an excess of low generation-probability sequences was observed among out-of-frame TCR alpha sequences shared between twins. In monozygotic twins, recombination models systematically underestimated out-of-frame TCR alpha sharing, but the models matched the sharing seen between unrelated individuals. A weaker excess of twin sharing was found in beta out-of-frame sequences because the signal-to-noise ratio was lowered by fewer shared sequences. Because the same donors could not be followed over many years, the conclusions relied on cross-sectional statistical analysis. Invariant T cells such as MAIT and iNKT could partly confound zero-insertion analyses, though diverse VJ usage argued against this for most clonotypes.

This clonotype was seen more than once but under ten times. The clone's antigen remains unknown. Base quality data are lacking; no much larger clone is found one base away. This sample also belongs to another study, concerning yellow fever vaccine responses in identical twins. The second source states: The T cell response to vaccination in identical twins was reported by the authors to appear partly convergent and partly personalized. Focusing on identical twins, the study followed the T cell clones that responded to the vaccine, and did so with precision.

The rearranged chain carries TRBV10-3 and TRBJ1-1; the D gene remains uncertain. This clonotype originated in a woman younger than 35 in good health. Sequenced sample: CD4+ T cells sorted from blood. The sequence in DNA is TGTGCCATCAGTGAAGTGGGCGGGAAACTTACTGAAGCTTTCTTT. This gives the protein CAISEVGGKLTEAFF.